A selection of T cell receptor beta chains follows, all from one sample in a study of blood T cells in healthy people across ages. In TCRdb, the 5' RACE reads were re-called with MiXCR into one record per CDR3 protein. The table has 650,000 to 800,000 distinct CDR3 sequences, about 42% seen once. Source material: blood. The receptors come from a man aged 60 to 69 in good health. CDR3s leave out the opening cysteine and the closing phenylalanine or tryptophan. The D gene is left open where the match is weak. Where a row states a size, it is once, few, many or the class of an expanded clone; other rows omit it.

TRBV12-3/TRBV12-4 | TRBD2 | - | ASSSSLRGGDSYEQY
TRBV5-1 | - | - | ASSAPLARGSDTQY
TRBV29-1 | - | many | SVVESPYEQY
TRBV9 | TRBD2 | - | ASSPSGGADEQY
TRBV3-1 | - | - | ASSQAGVSNYGYT
TRBV5-1 | - | - | ASSVGQSRYVQY
TRBV7-8 | - | - | ASSLGVVEPQH
TRBV9 | TRBD1 | few | ASSRDRGWNEQF
TRBV7-6 | - | - | ASSPGSHTEAF
TRBV7-8 | TRBD2 | - | ASSLERGGPGELF
TRBV3-1 | TRBD2 | - | ASSQVRAGTPGELF
TRBV29-1 | TRBD2 | few | SVASGGRNEQF
TRBV29-1 | - | few | SVASDVPYEQY
TRBV29-1 | TRBD1 | - | SVKGVGGRDTDTQY
TRBV6-1 | TRBD1 | - | ASKELDRGSYEQY
TRBV20-1 | TRBD2 | few | SARDARGSGGGDTQY
TRBV29-1 | TRBD2 | - | SVEGSSGRNNEQF
TRBV20-1 | TRBD2 | few | SVLAGLHQETQY
TRBV28 | - | - | ASRVRDGLAKNIQY
TRBV5-6 | - | many | ASTRNNEQF
TRBV6-6 | TRBD1 | - | ASSSGQAGNQPQH
TRBV14 | - | - | ASSQLLQGSYNEQF
TRBV24-1 | - | few | ATSQGFTGELF
TRBV20-1 | TRBD2 | - | SARGGEGAKNIQY
TRBV10-3 | TRBD2 | - | ATERGEYYNEQF
TRBV4-1 | - | many | ASSPLGNEQF
TRBV3-1 | TRBD2 | - | TSSQDQAGGREQF
TRBV7-2 | - | - | ASRLLGAHEQY
TRBV7-9 | - | few | ASSLQGGYTEAF
TRBV29-1 | - | many | SVEEGLGRAETQY
TRBV5-1 | - | few | ASSPETDRFSEAF
TRBV29-1 | TRBD1 | - | SVALTGVGEKLF
TRBV10-3 | - | - | AISARYEQY
TRBV7-2 | - | - | ASSFNRAQPQH
TRBV12-3/TRBV12-4 | TRBD2 | - | ASRPGPRGGDTQY
TRBV6-5 | TRBD1 | few | ASRQGTGDTQY
TRBV12-3/TRBV12-4 | - | - | ASSLNRAGELF
TRBV29-1 | TRBD1 | - | STGGLRETQY
TRBV15 | TRBD1 | - | ATSTRQGSYEQY
TRBV12-3/TRBV12-4 | - | - | ASSLGGGSVQY
TRBV12-3/TRBV12-4 | - | - | ASSVWTNQPQH
TRBV20-1 | - | few | SARGEQF
TRBV27 | - | few | ASGFGRSYEQY
TRBV4-3 | TRBD2 | - | ASSQTPGGGPFETQY
TRBV30 | - | - | ACQEDYEQY
TRBV2 | - | - | ASSASGLNTEAF
TRBV2 | TRBD2 | - | ASSEARRSGGAPEQF
TRBV7-9 | TRBD1 | - | ASSPRPTGLKAEQF
TRBV6-2/TRBV6-3 | - | few | ASKGNANYNSPLH